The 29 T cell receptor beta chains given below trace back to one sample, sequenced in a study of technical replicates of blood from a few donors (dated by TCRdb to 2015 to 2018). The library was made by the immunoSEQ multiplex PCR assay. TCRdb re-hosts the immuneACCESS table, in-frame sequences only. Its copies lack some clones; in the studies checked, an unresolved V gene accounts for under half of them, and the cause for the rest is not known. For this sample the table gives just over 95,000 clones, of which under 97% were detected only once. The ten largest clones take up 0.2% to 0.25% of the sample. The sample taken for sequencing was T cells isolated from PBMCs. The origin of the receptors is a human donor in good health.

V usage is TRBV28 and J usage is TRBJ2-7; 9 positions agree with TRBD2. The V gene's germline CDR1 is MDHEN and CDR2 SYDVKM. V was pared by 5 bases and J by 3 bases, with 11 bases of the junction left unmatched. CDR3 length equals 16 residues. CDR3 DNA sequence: TGTGCCAGCAGTCCTCAGGGCGGGGGGGTCAGCTACGAGCAGTACTTC. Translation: CASSPQGGGVSYEQYF.

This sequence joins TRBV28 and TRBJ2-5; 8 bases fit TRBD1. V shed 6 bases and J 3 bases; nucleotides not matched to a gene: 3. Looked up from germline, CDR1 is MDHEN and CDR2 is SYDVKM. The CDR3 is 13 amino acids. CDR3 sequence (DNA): TGTGCCAGCAGACTGGGACAGGAAGAGACCCAGTACTTC. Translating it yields CASRLGQEETQYF.

The CDR3 sequence is CASSLRTSTYNEQFF. The CDR3 DNA reads TGCGCCAGCAGCTTGAGGACTAGCACCTACAATGAGCAGTTCTTC. The chain has TRBV5-1 and TRBJ2-1, with TRBD2 matching over 8 bases. The CDR3 consists of 15 residues. Germline lookup yields CDR1 SGHRS and CDR2 YFSETQ. The J segment lost 2 bases and the V segment lost 1 base, leaving 2 bases of the junction unmatched.

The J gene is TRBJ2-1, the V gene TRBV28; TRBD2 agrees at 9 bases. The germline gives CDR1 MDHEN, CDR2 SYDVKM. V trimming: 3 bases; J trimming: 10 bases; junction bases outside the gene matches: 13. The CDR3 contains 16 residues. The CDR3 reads CASSLSTSGYTREQFF. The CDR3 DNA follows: TGTGCCAGCAGTTTGTCGACTAGCGGTTATACAAGGGAGCAGTTCTTC. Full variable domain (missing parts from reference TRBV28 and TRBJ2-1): DVKVTQSSRYLVKRTGEKVFLECVQDMDHENMFWYRQDPGLGLRLIYFSYDVKMKEKGDIPEGYSVSREKKERFSLILESASTNQTSMYLCASSLSTSGYTREQFFGPGTRLTVL.

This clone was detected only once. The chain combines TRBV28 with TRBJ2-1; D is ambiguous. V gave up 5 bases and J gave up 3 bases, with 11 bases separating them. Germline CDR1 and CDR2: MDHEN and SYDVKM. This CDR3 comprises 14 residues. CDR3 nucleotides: TGTGCCAGCAGTCATCTAGAGAACTACAATGAGCAGTTCTTC. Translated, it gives CASSHLENYNEQFF.

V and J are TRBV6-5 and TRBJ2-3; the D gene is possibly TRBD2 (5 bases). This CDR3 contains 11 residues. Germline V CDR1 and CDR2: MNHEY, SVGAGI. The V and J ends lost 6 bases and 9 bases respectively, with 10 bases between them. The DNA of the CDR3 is TGTGCCAGCAGCGCACTAGAGACGCAGTATTTT. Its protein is CASSALETQYF.

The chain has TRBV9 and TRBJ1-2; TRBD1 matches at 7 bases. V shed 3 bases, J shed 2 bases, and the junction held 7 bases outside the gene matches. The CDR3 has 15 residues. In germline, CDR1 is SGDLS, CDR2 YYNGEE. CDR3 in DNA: TGTGCCAGCAGCGCCAGTCCGGGACAGAACTATGGCTACACCTTC. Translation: CASSASPGQNYGYTF.

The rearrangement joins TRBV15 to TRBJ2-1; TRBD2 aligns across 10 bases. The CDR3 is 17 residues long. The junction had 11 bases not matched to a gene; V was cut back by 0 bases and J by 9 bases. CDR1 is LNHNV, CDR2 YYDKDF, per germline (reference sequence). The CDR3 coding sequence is TGTGCCACCAGCAGAGAGGGTTGGCTAGCGGGAGTATTTGAGCAGTTCTTC. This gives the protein CATSREGWLAGVFEQFF.

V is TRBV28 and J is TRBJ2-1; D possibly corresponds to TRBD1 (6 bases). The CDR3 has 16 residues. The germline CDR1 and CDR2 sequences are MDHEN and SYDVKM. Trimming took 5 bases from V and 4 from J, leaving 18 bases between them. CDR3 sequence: CASSPSSTGLYNEQFF. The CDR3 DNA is TGTGCCAGCAGTCCCTCCTCCACAGGGTTGTACAATGAGCAGTTCTTC.

Here the CDR3 DNA reads TGTGCCAGTAGTACAACGGGACTAGCGGGGTTTTACGAGCAGTACTTC. Its protein product is CASSTTGLAGFYEQYF. The rearrangement links TRBV19 to TRBJ2-7; the match to TRBD2 covers 13 bases. The germline gives CDR1 LNHDA, CDR2 SQIVND (reference sequence). The length of the CDR3 is 16 residues. The ends lost 4 bases at V and 4 bases at J; junction bases unmatched: 7.

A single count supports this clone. The DNA of the CDR3 is TGTGCCAGCACCGTTCTCGGGGGAACCTACAATGAGCAGTTCTTC. Amino acid sequence: CASTVLGGTYNEQFF. The chain carries TRBV6-1 and TRBJ2-1, with D maybe TRBD2 (6 bases). Trimming stripped 7 bases from V and 2 bases from J, with 15 bases between. Germline V gives CDR1 MNHNS, CDR2 SASEGT. The CDR3 runs to 15 residues.

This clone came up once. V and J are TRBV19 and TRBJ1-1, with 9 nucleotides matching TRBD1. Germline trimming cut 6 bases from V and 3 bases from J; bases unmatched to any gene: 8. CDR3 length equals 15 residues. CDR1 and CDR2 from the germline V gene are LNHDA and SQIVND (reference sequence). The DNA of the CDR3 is TGTGCCAGTAGAACACACAGGGGGCTCGACACTGAAGCTTTCTTT. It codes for CASRTHRGLDTEAFF.

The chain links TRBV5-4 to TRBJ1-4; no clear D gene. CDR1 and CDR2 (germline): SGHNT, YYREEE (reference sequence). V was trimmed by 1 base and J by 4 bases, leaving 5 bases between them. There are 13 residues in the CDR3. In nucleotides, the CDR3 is TGTGCCAGCAGCTTGACAGTTAATGAAAAACTGTTTTTT. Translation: CASSLTVNEKLFF.

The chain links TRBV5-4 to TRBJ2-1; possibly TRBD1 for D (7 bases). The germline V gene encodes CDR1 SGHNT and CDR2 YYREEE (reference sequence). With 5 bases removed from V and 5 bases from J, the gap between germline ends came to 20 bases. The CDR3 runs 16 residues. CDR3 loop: CASSPSRGVFHNEQFF. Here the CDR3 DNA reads TGTGCCAGCAGTCCAAGCAGGGGGGTCTTTCACAATGAGCAGTTCTTC.

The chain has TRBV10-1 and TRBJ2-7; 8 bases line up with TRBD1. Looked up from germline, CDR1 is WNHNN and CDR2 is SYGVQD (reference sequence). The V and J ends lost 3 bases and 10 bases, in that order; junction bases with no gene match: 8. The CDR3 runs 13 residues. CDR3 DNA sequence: TGCGCCAGCAGTGAACGGGACAGGCAGCCCCAGTACTTC. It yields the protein CASSERDRQPQYF.

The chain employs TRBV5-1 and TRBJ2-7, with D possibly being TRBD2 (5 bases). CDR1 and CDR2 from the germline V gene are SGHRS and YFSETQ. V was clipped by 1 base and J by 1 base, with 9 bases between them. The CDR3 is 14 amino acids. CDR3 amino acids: CASSLRSGSYEQYF. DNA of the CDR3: TGCGCCAGCAGCTTGAGGTCGGGGTCCTACGAGCAGTACTTC. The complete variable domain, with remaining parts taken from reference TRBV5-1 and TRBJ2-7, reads KAGVTQTPRYLIKTRGQQVTLSCSPISGHRSVSWYQQTPGQGLQFLFEYFSETQRNKGNFPGRFSGRQFSNSRSEMNVSTLELGDSALYLCASSLRSGSYEQYFGPGTRLTVT.

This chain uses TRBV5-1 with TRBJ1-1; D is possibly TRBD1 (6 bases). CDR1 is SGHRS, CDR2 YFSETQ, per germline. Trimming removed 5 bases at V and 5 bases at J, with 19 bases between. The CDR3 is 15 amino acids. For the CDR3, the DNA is TGCGCCAGCAGGTCGTTATCAGGGGAAGATACTGAAGCTTTCTTT. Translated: CASRSLSGEDTEAFF.

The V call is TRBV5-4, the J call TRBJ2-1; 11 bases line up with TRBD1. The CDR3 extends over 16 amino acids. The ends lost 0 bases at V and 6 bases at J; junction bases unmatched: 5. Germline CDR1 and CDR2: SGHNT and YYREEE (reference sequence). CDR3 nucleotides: TGTGCCAGCAGCTTGGCCAGTGGGACAGGGGGCAATGAGCAGTTCTTC. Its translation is CASSLASGTGGNEQFF.

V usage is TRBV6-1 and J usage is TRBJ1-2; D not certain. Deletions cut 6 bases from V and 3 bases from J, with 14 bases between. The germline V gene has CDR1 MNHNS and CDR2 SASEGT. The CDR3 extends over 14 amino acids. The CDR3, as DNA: TGTGCCAGCAGCGGAACTGGGCAGGACTATGGCTACACCTTC. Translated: CASSGTGQDYGYTF.

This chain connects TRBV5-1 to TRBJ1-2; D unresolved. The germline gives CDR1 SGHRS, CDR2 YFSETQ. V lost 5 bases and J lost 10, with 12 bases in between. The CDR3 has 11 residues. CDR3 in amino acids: CASSEEADYTF. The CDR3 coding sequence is TGCGCCAGCAGTGAGGAGGCCGACTACACCTTC.

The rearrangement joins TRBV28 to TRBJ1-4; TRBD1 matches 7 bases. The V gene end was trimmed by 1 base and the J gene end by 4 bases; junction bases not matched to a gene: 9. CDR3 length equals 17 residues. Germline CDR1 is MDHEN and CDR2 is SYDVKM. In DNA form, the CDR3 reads TGTGCCAGCAGTTTATCGTTTCCGGGACAGTTTAATGAAAAACTGTTTTTT. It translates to CASSLSFPGQFNEKLFF.

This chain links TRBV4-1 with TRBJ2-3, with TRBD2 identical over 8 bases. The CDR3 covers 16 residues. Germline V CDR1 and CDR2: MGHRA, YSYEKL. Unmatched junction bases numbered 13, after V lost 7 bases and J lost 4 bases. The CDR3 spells CASTKSSGSLADTQYF. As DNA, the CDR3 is TGCGCCAGCACGAAATCCAGCGGGAGTTTGGCAGATACGCAGTATTTT.

CDR3 amino acids: CASSVASGGHNEQFF. As DNA, the CDR3 is TGCGCCAGCAGCGTGGCTAGCGGGGGCCACAATGAGCAGTTCTTC. The genes are TRBV5-1 and TRBJ2-1, with 10 bases identical to TRBD2. The V gene's germline CDR1 is SGHRS and CDR2 YFSETQ. The CDR3 loop spans 15 amino acids. The J segment lost 5 bases and the V segment lost 4 bases, leaving 6 bases of the junction unmatched.

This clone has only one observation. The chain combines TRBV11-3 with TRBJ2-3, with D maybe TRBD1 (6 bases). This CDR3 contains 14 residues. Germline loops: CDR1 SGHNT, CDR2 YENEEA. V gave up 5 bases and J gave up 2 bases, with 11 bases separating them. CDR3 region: CASSVGQLTDTQYF. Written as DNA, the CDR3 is TGTGCCAGCAGCGTCGGACAGCTCACAGATACGCAGTATTTT.

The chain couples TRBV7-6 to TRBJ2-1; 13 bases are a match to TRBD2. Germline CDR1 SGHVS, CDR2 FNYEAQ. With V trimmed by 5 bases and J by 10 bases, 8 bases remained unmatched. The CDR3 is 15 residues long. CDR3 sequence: CASSPRLAGGWEQFF. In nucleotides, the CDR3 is TGTGCCAGCAGCCCTCGACTAGCGGGGGGCTGGGAGCAGTTCTTC.

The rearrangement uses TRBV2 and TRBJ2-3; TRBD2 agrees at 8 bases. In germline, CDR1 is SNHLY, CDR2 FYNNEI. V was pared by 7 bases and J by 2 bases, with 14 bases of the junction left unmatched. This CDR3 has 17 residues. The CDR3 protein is CASKKRESEGPTDTQYF. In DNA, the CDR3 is TGTGCCAGCAAAAAGCGGGAGTCGGAAGGACCCACAGATACGCAGTATTTT.

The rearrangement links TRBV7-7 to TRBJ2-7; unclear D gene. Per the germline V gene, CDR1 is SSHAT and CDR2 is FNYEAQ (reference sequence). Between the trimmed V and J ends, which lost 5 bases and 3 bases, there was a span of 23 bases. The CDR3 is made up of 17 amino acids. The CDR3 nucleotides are TGTGCCAGCAGCCCAGACATTTCGCCGGTCTTCGACTACGAGCAGTACTTC. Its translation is CASSPDISPVFDYEQYF.

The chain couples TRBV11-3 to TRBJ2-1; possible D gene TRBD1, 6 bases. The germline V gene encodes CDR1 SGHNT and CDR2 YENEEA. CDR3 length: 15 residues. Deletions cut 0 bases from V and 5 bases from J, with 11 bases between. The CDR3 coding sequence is TGTGCCAGCAGCTTAGAGTTAGCAGGGGACAATGAGCAGTTCTTC. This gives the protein CASSLELAGDNEQFF.

The CDR3 bases are TGTGCCAGCAGTGATGCGGCAGAGGGCACTGAGCAGTTCTTC. It codes for CASSDAAEGTEQFF. The rearrangement joins TRBV6-4 to TRBJ2-1; weak D call: TRBD2 (5 bases). V dropped 3 bases and J dropped 9 bases, with 15 bases sitting between them. The CDR3 sequence is 14 residues long. The germline V gene has CDR1 MRHNA and CDR2 SNTAGT.